One and the same sample provided the 22 T cell receptor beta chains below, sequenced in a study of cytomegalovirus exposure and HLA in healthy donors. The protocol was immunoSEQ multiplex PCR, while the TCRdb copy is restricted to in-frame clones and leaves out a portion. The table lists 150,000 to 160,000 clones, 70% to 90% of them singletons. The source material was PBMCs. These receptors originate from a human donor in good health.

This chain links TRBV25-1 with TRBJ2-7, with 9 nucleotides matching TRBD1. V was pared by 2 bases and J by 4 bases, with 15 bases of the junction left unmatched. The V gene's germline CDR1 is MGHDK and CDR2 SYGVNS. The CDR3 spans 18 residues. The CDR3 reads CASSEGAPRTGAIYEQYF. Written as DNA, the CDR3 is TGTGCCAGCAGTGAAGGAGCCCCCAGGACAGGGGCGATTTACGAGCAGTACTTC.

The rearrangement links TRBV5-1 to TRBJ1-1, with 10 nucleotides matching TRBD1. Trimming at V came to 6 bases and at J to 6 bases, leaving 14 bases not matched to a gene. Germline V gene data show CDR1 as SGHRS and CDR2 as YFSETQ. The CDR3 loop spans 16 amino acids. The DNA of the CDR3 is TGCGCCAGCACAAAGACAGACAGGGGGCGCGGAGCTGAAGCTTTCTTT. It translates to CASTKTDRGRGAEAFF.

This clone was counted once. The J gene is TRBJ2-2, the V gene TRBV7-9, with 8 bases aligning to TRBD2. This CDR3 contains 14 residues. Germline values: CDR1 SEHNR, CDR2 FQNEAQ (reference sequence). V shed 5 bases and J 7 bases; nucleotides not matched to a gene: 6. The CDR3: CASSPGLAVGELFF. DNA for the CDR3: TGTGCCAGCAGCCCAGGACTAGCAGTCGGGGAGCTGTTTTTT. Complete variable domain (other parts from reference TRBV7-9 and TRBJ2-2): DTGVSQNPRHKITKRGQNVTFRCDPISEHNRLYWYRQTLGQGPEFLTYFQNEAQLEKSRLLSDRFSAERPKGSFSTLEIQRTEQGDSAMYLCASSPGLAVGELFFGEGSRLTVL.

The rearrangement uses TRBV5-4 and TRBJ1-5; 10 bases line up with TRBD1. Trimming at V came to 10 bases and at J to 5 bases, leaving 9 bases not matched to a gene. This CDR3 is built from 14 residues. Germline CDR1 reads SGHNT; CDR2 reads YYREEE (reference sequence). The CDR3 DNA reads as TGTGCCCCCAGCTTGGACAGGGGGGATCAGCCCCAGCATTTT. Translation: CAPSLDRGDQPQHF.

This chain's CDR3 is CASSRTRSSGNTIYF. CDR3 sequence (DNA): TGCGCCAGCAGCCGAACACGAAGCTCTGGAAACACCATATATTTT. This chain uses TRBV4-3 with TRBJ1-3; D not resolved. This CDR3 region has 15 residues. Trimming cost V 4 bases and J 0 bases, with 10 bases left between them. Germline V gene sequence: CDR1 LGHNA, CDR2 YSLEER.

This rearrangement joins TRBV6-5 to TRBJ1-1, with TRBD1 identical over 11 bases. V was pared by 5 bases and J by 4 bases, with 6 bases of the junction left unmatched. Looked up from germline, CDR1 is MNHEY and CDR2 is SVGAGI. This CDR3 spans 15 amino acids. CDR3 sequence reads: CASSRTGGHVTEAFF. The CDR3 DNA reads as TGTGCCAGCAGTCGGACAGGGGGCCATGTCACTGAAGCTTTCTTT.

V usage is TRBV5-4 and J usage is TRBJ2-5; D perhaps matches TRBD1 (6 bases). V dropped 0 bases and J dropped 2 bases, with 11 bases sitting between them. This CDR3 comprises 15 residues. The V gene's germline CDR1 is SGHNT and CDR2 YYREEE (reference sequence). CDR3 loop: CASSLASRGQETQYF. CDR3 in DNA: TGTGCCAGCAGCTTGGCGTCGAGGGGGCAAGAGACCCAGTACTTC.

The chain uses TRBV6-1 and TRBJ2-7; TRBD1 matches at 8 bases. The length of the CDR3 is 15 residues. In germline, CDR1 is MNHNS, CDR2 SASEGT. Trimming at V came to 2 bases and at J to 3 bases, leaving 6 bases not matched to a gene. Written as DNA, the CDR3 is TGTGCCAGCAGTGAATGGGGGACAGGATTCTACGAGCAGTACTTC. Its protein is CASSEWGTGFYEQYF.

This chain connects TRBV10-3 to TRBJ1-1; 8 bases align to TRBD1. The germline V gene has CDR1 ENHRY and CDR2 SYGVKD. The CDR3 loop spans 14 amino acids. J lost 3 bases, V lost 4 bases, and 4 bases had no gene match. The CDR3 region has the DNA TGTGCCATCAGTGGGGGACAGGACTACACTGAAGCTTTCTTT. As protein: CAISGGQDYTEAFF.

The CDR3 DNA reads as TGTGCCACCAGCAGCGTAGATATGGGACAGGGGAGAAAAGCCTACGAGCAGTACTTC. Translating gives CATSSVDMGQGRKAYEQYF. The chain joins TRBV15 to TRBJ2-7, with TRBD1 identical over 10 bases. CDR1 is LNHNV, CDR2 YYDKDF, per germline (reference sequence). The CDR3 contains 19 residues. V trimming: 3 bases; J trimming: 2 bases; junction bases outside the gene matches: 16.

The J gene is TRBJ1-2, the V gene TRBV5-4, with D possibly TRBD1 on 5 matching bases. Trimming removed 4 bases at V and 8 bases at J, with 12 bases between. Germline lookup yields CDR1 SGHNT and CDR2 YYREEE (reference sequence). The CDR3 runs 12 residues. DNA of the CDR3: TGTGCCAGCAGCCGGGGGGTGGGCGGCTACACCTTC. This encodes CASSRGVGGYTF.

The chain uses TRBV9 and TRBJ2-1; TRBD2 matches 9 bases. The CDR3 is 16 residues long. Germline-derived CDR1 and CDR2 are SGDLS and YYNGEE. The ends lost 4 bases at V and 2 bases at J; junction bases unmatched: 7. DNA for the CDR3: TGTGCCAGCAGCTACGCGGGAGGGGGTACCTACAATGAGCAGTTCTTC. Its protein is CASSYAGGGTYNEQFF.

The chain links TRBV7-9 to TRBJ1-2; D is perhaps TRBD1 (5 bases). V was trimmed by 1 base and J by 8 bases, leaving 14 bases between them. CDR3 length: 14 amino acids. Germline-derived CDR1 and CDR2 are SEHNR and FQNEAQ (reference sequence). The CDR3 bases are TGTGCCAGCAGCTTAGGAGGGACTCCCTGGGGCTACACCTTC. Amino acid sequence: CASSLGGTPWGYTF.

The chain combines TRBV9 with TRBJ2-2; 11 bases line up with TRBD2. This CDR3 spans 20 amino acids. V lost 0 bases and J lost 3; bases outside the gene matches: 13. Germline CDR1 and CDR2: SGDLS and YYNGEE. The CDR3 here is CASSVGGIAGGPSYTGELFF. Written as DNA, the CDR3 is TGTGCCAGCAGCGTAGGGGGAATAGCGGGAGGGCCTTCTTACACCGGGGAGCTGTTTTTT.

The sample holds one count of this clone. V and J are TRBV5-1 and TRBJ2-1; the match to TRBD2 covers 7 bases. Germline assignment: CDR1 SGHRS and CDR2 YFSETQ. The V and J ends lost 2 bases and 14 bases, in that order; junction bases with no gene match: 4. CDR3 length: 11 residues. Written as DNA, the CDR3 is TGCGCCAGCAGCTTAGGACTAGGGGAGTTCTTC. Translated, it gives CASSLGLGEFF.

The chain joins TRBV6-5 to TRBJ2-2, with D possibly being TRBD1 (6 bases). Germline V lookup: CDR1 MNHEY, CDR2 SVGAGI. The CDR3 runs 12 residues. With 5 bases removed from V and 5 bases from J, the gap between germline ends came to 6 bases. The CDR3 region has the DNA TGTGCCAGCAGTCAGGGGACCGGGGAGCTGTTTTTT. This encodes CASSQGTGELFF.

The rearrangement uses TRBV9 and TRBJ2-5; 11 bases map to TRBD2. The germline V gene encodes CDR1 SGDLS and CDR2 YYNGEE. The trim removed 0 bases at V and 4 bases at J, leaving 14 bases unmatched. The CDR3 totals 19 residues. The CDR3 bases are TGTGCCAGCAGCGTAGGTCAACTAGCGGGAGTTGAGAGGCGAGAGACCCAGTACTTC. The encoded protein is CASSVGQLAGVERRETQYF.

The count of this clone is one. In DNA, the CDR3 is TGTGCCAGCAGCAGCATCCAGGGGTTCGGGTATAGCAATCAGCCCCAGCATTTT. Its translation: CASSSIQGFGYSNQPQHF. J is TRBJ1-5 and V is TRBV5-5; TRBD1 is a possible D gene (6 bases). Trimming pared 4 bases from V and 0 bases from J, leaving 20 bases between. The CDR3 spans 18 residues. CDR1 and CDR2 from the germline V gene are SGHKS and YYEKEE (reference sequence).

The V gene is TRBV7-2, the J gene TRBJ1-5; 9 bases match TRBD1. The length of the CDR3 is 15 residues. Per germline, CDR1 SGHTA and CDR2 FQGNSA. Trimming removed 4 bases from V and 1 base from J; junction bases left unmatched: 2. The CDR3 here is CASSSTGGSNQPQHF. CDR3 bases: TGTGCCAGCAGCTCGACAGGGGGGAGCAATCAGCCCCAGCATTTT.

J is TRBJ1-5 and V is TRBV2; weak D call: TRBD1 (6 bases). The CDR3 runs to 14 residues. V shed 5 bases and J shed 4 bases, with 12 bases lying between them. Germline V gene sequence: CDR1 SNHLY, CDR2 FYNNEI. The CDR3 DNA sequence: TGTGCCAGCAGTATAAGACAGGAGAATCAGCCCCAGCATTTT. Translation gives CASSIRQENQPQHF.

This rearrangement joins TRBV7-2 to TRBJ2-7; 8 bases align to TRBD2. CDR1 SGHTA and CDR2 FQGNSA come from the germline V gene. V lost 5 bases and J lost 0; bases outside the gene matches: 6. The CDR3 is made up of 15 amino acids. The CDR3 loop reads CASSPKTSGSYEQYF. CDR3 nucleotide sequence: TGTGCCAGCAGCCCAAAAACTAGCGGCTCCTACGAGCAGTACTTC. Full variable domain (rest looked up from reference TRBV7-2 and TRBJ2-7): GAGVSQSPSNKVTEKGKDVELRCDPISGHTALYWYRQSLGQGLEFLIYFQGNSAPDKSGLPSDRFSAERTGGSVSTLTIQRTQQEDSAVYLCASSPKTSGSYEQYFGPGTRLTVT.

The chain joins TRBV14 to TRBJ1-1; no reliable D call. The length of the CDR3 is 12 residues. Trimming removed 2 bases from V and 5 bases from J, with 6 bases in between. Germline V lookup: CDR1 SGHDN, CDR2 FVKESK. For the CDR3, the DNA is TGTGCCAGCAGCCAATCCTTTACTGAAGCTTTCTTT. Translation: CASSQSFTEAFF.